One T cell receptor (beta chain) is described in this entry. The target antigen is unknown. This sample is drawn from a study of cytomegalovirus exposure and HLA in healthy donors. Regarding the study as a whole: Sequencing probably produced one cluster of sequence variants that were highly shared. Reportedly, a later analysis found an Asian-associated ancestry cluster had fewer N-insertions than the roughly 700-donor mean.

CDR1 is SGHNT and CDR2 is YYREEE in the germline V gene (reference sequence). The CDR3 extends over 14 amino acids. The V gene end was trimmed by 4 bases and the J gene end by 5 bases; junction bases not matched to a gene: 7. Primers included in the PCR were 60 Vbeta and 13 Jbeta primers. Sequencing used immunoSEQ multiplex PCR; TCRdb keeps in-frame clones, though not all of them. The table has some 140,000 clones, approximately 80% seen once; the top ten hold around 1.5%. The TCR was taken from a young woman in good health and CMV-seronegative. The material sequenced was PBMCs. This rearrangement joins TRBV5-4 to TRBJ2-5, with 8 bases fitting TRBD2. The CDR3 region is CASSKREYVETQYF. The CDR3 DNA is TGTGCCAGCAGCAAGCGGGAGTACGTTGAGACCCAGTACTTC.